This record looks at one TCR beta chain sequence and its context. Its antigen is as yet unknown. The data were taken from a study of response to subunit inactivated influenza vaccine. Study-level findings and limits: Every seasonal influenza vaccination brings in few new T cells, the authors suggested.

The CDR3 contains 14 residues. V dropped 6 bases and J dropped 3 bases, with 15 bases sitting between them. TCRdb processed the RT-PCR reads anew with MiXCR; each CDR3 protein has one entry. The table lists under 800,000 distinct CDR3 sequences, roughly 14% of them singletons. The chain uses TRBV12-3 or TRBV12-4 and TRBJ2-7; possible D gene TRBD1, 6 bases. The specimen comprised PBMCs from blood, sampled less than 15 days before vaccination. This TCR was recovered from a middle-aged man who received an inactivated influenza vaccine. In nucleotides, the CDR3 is TGTGCCAGCAGAGTAAGCGGACAGAACTACGAGCAGTACTTC. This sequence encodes CASRVSGQNYEQYF.